The 27 T cell receptor beta chains below come from one sample, sequenced in a study of blood T cell repertoires in COVID-19. Sequencing used immunoSEQ multiplex PCR; TCRdb keeps in-frame clones, though not all of them. Here the sample spans 380,000 or so clones, roughly 87% being singletons. Sequencing was performed on PBMCs or T cells enriched from blood (not recorded which). These receptors originate from a woman in her thirties or forties with acute COVID-19.

The chain recombines TRBV4-1 with TRBJ1-3; D gene uncertain. Per germline, CDR1 MGHRA and CDR2 YSYEKL. The CDR3 consists of 13 residues. Deletions cut 3 bases from V and 5 bases from J, with 8 bases between. CDR3 loop: CASSQVERNTIYF. DNA of the CDR3: TGCGCCAGCAGCCAGGTAGAGAGAAACACCATATATTTT.

This sequence joins TRBV27 and TRBJ1-1; 8 bases line up with TRBD1. The V gene's germline CDR1 is MNHEY and CDR2 SMNVEV (reference sequence). Unmatched junction bases numbered 2, after V lost 5 bases and J lost 3 bases. The CDR3 is 13 amino acids. The CDR3 DNA is TGTGCCAGCAGTATACAGGGGGACACTGAAGCTTTCTTT. Amino acids: CASSIQGDTEAFF.

This clone was picked up one time. The chain employs TRBV19 and TRBJ1-3, with D perhaps TRBD1 (5 bases). Germline V lookup: CDR1 LNHDA, CDR2 SQIVND (reference sequence). The CDR3 spans 15 residues. Trimming removed 6 bases at V and 0 bases at J, with 12 bases between. CDR3 sequence: CASRERQSSGNTIYF. CDR3 DNA: TGTGCCAGTAGGGAACGACAGTCCTCTGGAAACACCATATATTTT. The full variable domain, its missing parts supplied by reference TRBV19 and TRBJ1-3, is DGGITQSPKYLFRKEGQNVTLSCEQNLNHDAMYWYRQDPGQGLRLIYYSQIVNDFQKGDIAEGYSVSREKKESFPLTVTSAQKNPTAFYLCASRERQSSGNTIYFGEGSWLTVV.

This chain joins TRBV6-6 and TRBJ1-2, with TRBD1 matching 8 bases. Looked up from germline, CDR1 is MNHNY and CDR2 is SVGAGI (reference sequence). The CDR3 sequence is 15 residues long. The J segment lost 10 bases and the V segment lost 4 bases, leaving 14 bases of the junction unmatched. CDR3 in amino acids: CASSLTTGGVVDYTF. The CDR3 nucleotides read TGTGCCAGCAGTTTGACCACAGGGGGTGTCGTAGACTACACCTTC.

The V and J genes are TRBV2 and TRBJ2-3; D perhaps matches TRBD2 (6 bases). CDR3 length equals 13 residues. CDR1 and CDR2 (germline): SNHLY, FYNNEI. Trimming shortened V by 6 bases and J by 1 base, and 8 bases separated the two germline ends. The CDR3 nucleotides are TGTGCCAGCAGGGGACTCGGCACAGATACGCAGTATTTT. Translated: CASRGLGTDTQYF. The full variable domain, rest sourced from reference TRBV2 and TRBJ2-3, is EPEVTQTPSHQVTQMGQEVILRCVPISNHLYFYWYRQILGQKVEFLVSFYNNEISEKSEIFDDQFSVERPDGSNFTLKIRSTKLEDSAMYFCASRGLGTDTQYFGPGTRLTVL.

This chain connects TRBV11-2 to TRBJ1-1, with 10 bases that match TRBD1. Germline V CDR1 and CDR2: SGHAT, FQNNGV. The CDR3 extends over 20 amino acids. With 0 bases clipped from V and 0 bases from J, the junction kept 13 bases outside the gene matches. The CDR3: CASSLDVLWGQGKVNTEAFF. Written as DNA, the CDR3 is TGTGCCAGCAGCTTAGATGTATTATGGGGACAGGGGAAGGTGAACACTGAAGCTTTCTTT. Full variable domain (missing parts from reference TRBV11-2 and TRBJ1-1): EAGVAQSPRYKIIEKRQSVAFWCNPISGHATLYWYQQILGQGPKLLIQFQNNGVVDDSQLPKDRFSAERLKGVDSTLKIQPAKLEDSAVYLCASSLDVLWGQGKVNTEAFFGQGTRLTVV.

The J gene is TRBJ2-7, the V gene TRBV5-5, with 8 nucleotides matching TRBD1. The CDR3 totals 15 residues. V was clipped by 7 bases and J by 5 bases; unmatched bases: 14. From germline, CDR1 is SGHKS and CDR2 YYEKEE (reference sequence). The CDR3 nucleotides read TGTGCCAGCGGGAAATGGGGCACAGGGGGTAACGAGCAGTACTTC. Translated: CASGKWGTGGNEQYF.

The chain couples TRBV20-1 to TRBJ2-1; 9 bases align to TRBD1. The germline CDR1 and CDR2 sequences are DFQATT and SNEGSKA (reference sequence). Germline trimming cut 5 bases from V and 7 bases from J; bases unmatched to any gene: 0. The CDR3 spans 11 residues. For the CDR3, the DNA is TGCAGTGCTGGGACAGGGAATGAGCAGTTCTTC. Its protein product is CSAGTGNEQFF.

CDR3 DNA sequence: TGCGCCAGCAGCCTGACAGGAGAGACCCAGTACTTC. It codes for CASSLTGETQYF. The rearrangement links TRBV5-1 to TRBJ2-5; perhaps TRBD1 as D (6 bases). In germline, CDR1 is SGHRS, CDR2 YFSETQ. This CDR3 is built from 12 residues. V dropped 4 bases and J dropped 4 bases, with 8 bases sitting between them.

The chain links TRBV25-1 to TRBJ2-2; a weak D match, TRBD1 (7 bases). In germline, CDR1 is MGHDK, CDR2 SYGVNS. The ends were cut back, 6 bases at V and 1 base at J, with 21 bases in the middle. This CDR3 spans 18 amino acids. CDR3 DNA: TGTGCCAGCAGCCCTTCCCAAAACAGGGGACTGAACACCGGGGAGCTGTTTTTT. It yields the protein CASSPSQNRGLNTGELFF.

The rearrangement joins TRBV27 to TRBJ2-7; possibly TRBD2 for D (6 bases). The CDR3 is 16 amino acids. Trimming shortened V by 5 bases and J by 3 bases, and 20 bases separated the two germline ends. Germline V gene sequence: CDR1 MNHEY, CDR2 SMNVEV (reference sequence). In DNA, the CDR3 is TGTGCCAGCAGTCCGGGGGATCTCCGGGTCAACTACGAGCAGTACTTC. It specifies CASSPGDLRVNYEQYF.

The J gene is TRBJ2-7, the V gene TRBV5-4; a weak D match, TRBD1 (6 bases). The germline gives CDR1 SGHNT, CDR2 YYREEE (reference sequence). V gave up 4 bases and J gave up 1 base, with 12 bases separating them. The CDR3 covers 14 residues. The CDR3: CASSPYTGSYEQYF. The CDR3 DNA is TGTGCCAGCAGCCCCTACACAGGGTCCTACGAGCAGTACTTC.

About this clone itself: One end of the junction varies from germline; a read error may be responsible. The gene calls are TRBV6-5 and TRBJ2-7; a possible D gene is TRBD2 (5 bases). From germline, CDR1 is MNHEY and CDR2 SVGAGI. This CDR3 is built from 14 residues. CDR3 DNA sequence: TGTGCCAGCAGACCCCGCGCGGGTTCCTATGAGCAGTACTTC. The encoded protein is CASRPRAGSYEQYF.

This clone has only one observation. V and J are TRBV5-8 and TRBJ1-6, with D uncertain. Germline V gene data show CDR1 as SGHTS and CDR2 as YDEGEE. The CDR3 length is 18 residues. Trimming took 0 bases from V and 1 from J, leaving 14 bases between them. The DNA of the CDR3 is TGTGCCAGCAGCTTGGCGCGCGGGGTGGGGTCCTATAATTCACCCCTCCACTTT. Its translation is CASSLARGVGSYNSPLHF.

The rearrangement uses TRBV10-3 and TRBJ2-3, with 12 bases aligning to TRBD2. V lost 2 bases and J lost 6; bases outside the gene matches: 9. Germline-derived CDR1 and CDR2 are ENHRY and SYGVKD. This CDR3 is 17 amino acids long. DNA of the CDR3: TGTGCCATCAGTGAGACTAGCGGGGGGTTTAACAGGGATACGCAGTATTTT. Its translation is CAISETSGGFNRDTQYF.

V and J are TRBV6-4 and TRBJ1-1, with 7 bases matching TRBD1. The CDR3 sequence is 13 residues long. The V and J ends lost 7 bases and 1 base, in that order; junction bases with no gene match: 3. Germline values: CDR1 MRHNA, CDR2 SNTAGT. CDR3 loop: CASKDRENTEAFF. The CDR3 DNA reads TGTGCCAGCAAAGACAGGGAGAACACTGAAGCTTTCTTT.

This clone has just a few counts. The DNA for the CDR3 is TGCAGTGCTAGTCTCCCTAGCCTTGCAGATACGCAGTATTTT. This sequence encodes CSASLPSLADTQYF. The gene calls are TRBV20-1 and TRBJ2-3, with a weak D call TRBD2 (5 bases). V lost 3 bases to trimming and J lost 4 bases, with 14 bases between them. This CDR3 is built from 14 residues. The V gene's germline CDR1 is DFQATT and CDR2 SNEGSKA (reference sequence).

The chain has TRBV5-4 and TRBJ1-2; the D is unclear. The germline V and J ends were trimmed by 1 base and 3 bases, with 10 bases remaining between them. The CDR3 length is 14 residues. Germline V gene data show CDR1 as SGHNT and CDR2 as YYREEE (reference sequence). The CDR3 DNA reads TGTGCCAGCAGCTTGAGAGGGAGGGACTATGGCTACACCTTC. It is translated as CASSLRGRDYGYTF. Using reference TRBV5-4 and TRBJ1-2 for the parts outside the CDR3, the full variable domain is ETGVTQSPTHLIKTRGQQVTLRCSSQSGHNTVSWYQQALGQGPQFIFQYYREEENGRGNFPPRFSGLQFPNYSSELNVNALELDDSALYLCASSLRGRDYGYTFGSGTRLTVV.

The chain joins TRBV12-3 or TRBV12-4 to TRBJ2-7; 7 bases agree with TRBD1. CDR3 size: 13 residues. The V gene end was trimmed by 4 bases and the J gene end by 0 bases; junction bases not matched to a gene: 0. The CDR3 spells CASSWDSSYEQYF. For the CDR3, the DNA is TGTGCCAGCAGTTGGGACAGCTCCTACGAGCAGTACTTC.

The chain links TRBV27 to TRBJ2-1; the match to TRBD2 covers 9 bases. Losses at the gene ends were 7 bases for V and 5 bases for J; bases not matched to a gene: 12. The germline V gene encodes CDR1 MNHEY and CDR2 SMNVEV (reference sequence). This CDR3 region has 16 residues. As DNA, the CDR3 is TGTGCCAGCACCACCCTGCTAGCGGGGAAGGACAATGAGCAGTTCTTC. This translates into CASTTLLAGKDNEQFF.

In DNA, the CDR3 is TGTGCCAGCAGCTTTCAGGGGGCGGGAAATGGCTACACCTTC. The encoded protein is CASSFQGAGNGYTF. The rearrangement links TRBV7-9 to TRBJ1-2; 8 bases match TRBD1. The germline CDR1 and CDR2 sequences are SEHNR and FQNEAQ (reference sequence). The ends lost 3 bases at V and 6 bases at J; junction bases unmatched: 6. The CDR3 runs to 14 residues.

Comment on this clone: One junction end disagrees with the germline gene, perhaps due to a read error. The chain has TRBV3-1 (or the pseudogene TRBV3-2) and TRBJ2-7, with 8 positions matching TRBD1. The CDR3 runs 17 residues. CDR1 and CDR2 (germline): LGHDT, YNNKEL (reference sequence). The CDR3 is CASSQLPGTGISSEQYF. The CDR3 DNA is TGTGCCAGCAGCCAACTTCCCGGGACAGGCATTTCCTCCGAGCAGTACTTC.

The rearrangement uses TRBV25-1 and TRBJ1-4; no clear D. Trimming removed 3 bases at V and 4 bases at J, with 6 bases between. There are 13 residues in the CDR3. CDR1 MGHDK and CDR2 SYGVNS come from the germline V gene. The CDR3 region has the DNA TGTGCCAGCAGTGATAGACTTAATGAAAAACTGTTTTTT. Its translation is CASSDRLNEKLFF.

The gene calls are TRBV5-1 and TRBJ2-3; TRBD2 matches at 8 bases. V was clipped by 4 bases and J by 4 bases; unmatched bases: 5. Germline loops: CDR1 SGHRS, CDR2 YFSETQ. CDR3 length: 14 residues. The CDR3 is CASSSTSGPDTQYF. CDR3 DNA sequence: TGCGCCAGCAGCAGCACTAGCGGTCCAGATACGCAGTATTTT.

The chain employs TRBV27 and TRBJ2-7; TRBD1 is a possible D gene (5 bases). Trimming removed 3 bases at V and 7 bases at J, with 13 bases between. The CDR3 has 13 amino acids. Germline V CDR1 and CDR2: MNHEY, SMNVEV (reference sequence). The CDR3: CASSLGPFGEQYF. CDR3 nucleotide sequence: TGTGCCAGCAGTTTGGGGCCTTTTGGGGAGCAGTACTTC.

The V and J genes are TRBV2 and TRBJ1-2, with 9 bases aligning to TRBD1. Unmatched junction bases numbered 5, after V lost 4 bases and J lost 8 bases. The CDR3 is made up of 13 amino acids. In germline, CDR1 is SNHLY, CDR2 FYNNEI. CDR3 sequence reads: CASSGTGDRGYTF. The CDR3 bases are TGTGCCAGCAGTGGGACAGGGGACAGGGGCTACACCTTC.

The chain has TRBV19 and TRBJ1-4; D is perhaps TRBD1 (6 bases). V was cut by 5 bases and J by 8 bases, with 15 bases left in between. The CDR3 runs to 14 residues. Per germline, CDR1 LNHDA and CDR2 SQIVND (reference sequence). This CDR3 is CASSDNRVGEKLFF. CDR3 nucleotides: TGTGCCAGTAGTGATAACAGGGTGGGGGAAAAACTGTTTTTT.